This TCR beta chain was retrieved from a study of blood T cell repertoires in COVID-19. The wider study: COVID-19 samples, acute and convalescent, were from the United States, Italy and Spain. PBMCs, B-cell-depleted T cells, or T cells were the source of the cDNA or gDNA that made up the material.

Original data processing: Amplifying reference gene primers gave estimates of nucleated cell counts. Data came from immunoSEQ multiplex PCR; TCRdb stores just in-frame clones and leaves some out. From that table come the V and J calls and clone size; the DNA was used to work out D and trimming. The sample gives 55,000 to 65,000 clones, around four fifths of which show up once; over 10% is in the top ten. The CDR3 has 15 amino acids. V was shortened by 1 base and J by 6 bases, with 13 bases between the two germline ends. The V gene's germline CDR1 is MDHEN and CDR2 SYDVKM. This clone was seen a handful of times.

Sequenced: peripheral blood. V and J are TRBV28 and TRBJ1-5; D is undetermined. The source of this sequence is a human donor in a cohort sampled during active COVID-19. The CDR3 here is CASSLSVGGFQPQHF. The CDR3, as DNA: TGTGCCAGCAGTTTATCCGTGGGAGGGTTTCAGCCCCAGCATTTT. Filled out from reference TRBV28 and TRBJ1-5, the complete variable domain reads DVKVTQSSRYLVKRTGEKVFLECVQDMDHENMFWYRQDPGLGLRLIYFSYDVKMKEKGDIPEGYSVSREKKERFSLILESASTNQTSMYLCASSLSVGGFQPQHFGDGTRLSIL.